This T cell receptor beta chain was identified during a study of blood T cell repertoires in COVID-19. Study summary: Sites in the United States, Italy and Spain provided acute and convalescent COVID-19 samples.

As processed by the authors: By means of reference gene primer amplification, nucleated cell counts were estimated. Profiling relied on immunoSEQ multiplex PCR, and the TCRdb table lists in-frame clones only, not all of them. For V, J and clone size, that table is used; D and trimming come from the DNA. The sample includes 200,000 or so clones, about 86% of them seen just once. Participants were aged roughly 18 to 90 years, lived in about 26 US areas, and enrolled virtually. In Cohort 3, a recovered donor had either two negative PCRs, clearance, or symptom resolution. Germline V gives CDR1 SGHKS, CDR2 YYEKEE (reference sequence). After removal of 3 bases from V and 6 bases from J, the junction contained 8 bases not matched to a gene. The CDR3 sequence is 16 residues long.

The chain has TRBV5-5 and TRBJ2-2; 10 bases agree with TRBD1. This receptor was obtained from a man between 35 and 55 years old who had recovered from COVID-19. Sample: PBMCs or T cells enriched from blood (not recorded which). The CDR3 DNA reads as TGTGCCAGCAGCTCGGGTCAGACAGGGGGCCCCGGGGAGCTGTTTTTT. Translation gives CASSSGQTGGPGELFF. The full variable domain, completed using reference TRBV5-5 and TRBJ2-2, is DAGVTQSPTHLIKTRGQQVTLRCSPISGHKSVSWYQQVLGQGPQFIFQYYEKEERGRGNFPDRFSARQFPNYSSELNVNALLLGDSALYLCASSSGQTGGPGELFFGEGSRLTVL.